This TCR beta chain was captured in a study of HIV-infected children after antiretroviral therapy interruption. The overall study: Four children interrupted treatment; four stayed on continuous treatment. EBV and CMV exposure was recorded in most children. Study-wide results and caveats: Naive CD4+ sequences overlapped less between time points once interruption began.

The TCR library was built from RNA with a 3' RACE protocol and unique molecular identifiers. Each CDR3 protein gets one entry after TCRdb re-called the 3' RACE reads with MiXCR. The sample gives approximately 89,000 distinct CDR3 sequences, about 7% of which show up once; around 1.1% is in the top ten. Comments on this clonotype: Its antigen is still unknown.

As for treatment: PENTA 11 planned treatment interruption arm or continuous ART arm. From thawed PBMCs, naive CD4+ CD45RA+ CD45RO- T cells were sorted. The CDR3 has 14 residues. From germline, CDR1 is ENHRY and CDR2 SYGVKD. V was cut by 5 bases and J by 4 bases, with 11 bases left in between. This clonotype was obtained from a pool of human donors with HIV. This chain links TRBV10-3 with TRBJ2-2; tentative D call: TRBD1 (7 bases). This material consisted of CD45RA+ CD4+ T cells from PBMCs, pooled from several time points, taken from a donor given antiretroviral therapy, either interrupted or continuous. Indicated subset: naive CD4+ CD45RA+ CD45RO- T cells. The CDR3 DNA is TGTGCCATCAGTTCGCAGGGGGGCACCGGGGAGCTGTTTTTT. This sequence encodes CAISSQGGTGELFF.